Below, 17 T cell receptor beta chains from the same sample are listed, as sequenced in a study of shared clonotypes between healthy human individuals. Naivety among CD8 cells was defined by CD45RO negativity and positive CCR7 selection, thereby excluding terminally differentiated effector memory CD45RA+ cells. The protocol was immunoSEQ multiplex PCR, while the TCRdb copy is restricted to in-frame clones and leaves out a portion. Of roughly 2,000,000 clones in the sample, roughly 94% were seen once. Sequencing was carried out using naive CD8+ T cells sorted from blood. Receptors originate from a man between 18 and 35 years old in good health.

The CDR3 coding sequence is TGTGCCAGCAGCGTAGGTGGTAGCGGGGGGAACTACAATGAGCAGTTCTTC. This translates into CASSVGGSGGNYNEQFF. This chain links TRBV9 with TRBJ2-1; 10 bases match TRBD2. This CDR3 has 17 amino acids. V was clipped by 0 bases and J by 3 bases; unmatched bases: 6. Germline V lookup: CDR1 SGDLS, CDR2 YYNGEE. The full variable domain, completed using reference TRBV9 and TRBJ2-1, is DSGVTQTPKHLITATGQRVTLRCSPRSGDLSVYWYQQSLDQGLQFLIQYYNGEERAKGNILERFSAQQFPDLHSELNLSSLELGDSALYFCASSVGGSGGNYNEQFFGPGTRLTVL.

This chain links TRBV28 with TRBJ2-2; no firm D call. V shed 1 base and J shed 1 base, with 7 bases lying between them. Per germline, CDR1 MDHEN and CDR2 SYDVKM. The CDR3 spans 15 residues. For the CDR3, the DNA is TGTGCCAGCAGTTTATTCGAATTGAACACCGGGGAGCTGTTTTTT. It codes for CASSLFELNTGELFF.

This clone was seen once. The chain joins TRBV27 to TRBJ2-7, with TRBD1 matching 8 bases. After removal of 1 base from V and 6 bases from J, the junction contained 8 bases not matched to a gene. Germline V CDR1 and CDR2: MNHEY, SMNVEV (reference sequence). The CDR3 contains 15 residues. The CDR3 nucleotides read TGTGCCAGCAGTTTATTCCCGGACAGGGACGGCGAGCAGTACTTC. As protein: CASSLFPDRDGEQYF.

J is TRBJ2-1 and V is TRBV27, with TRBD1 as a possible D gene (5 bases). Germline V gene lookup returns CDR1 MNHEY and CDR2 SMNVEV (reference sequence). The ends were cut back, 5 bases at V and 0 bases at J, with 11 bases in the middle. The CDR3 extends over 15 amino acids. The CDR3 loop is CASSLGRVSYNEQFF. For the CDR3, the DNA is TGTGCCAGCAGTCTGGGGCGAGTCTCCTACAATGAGCAGTTCTTC.

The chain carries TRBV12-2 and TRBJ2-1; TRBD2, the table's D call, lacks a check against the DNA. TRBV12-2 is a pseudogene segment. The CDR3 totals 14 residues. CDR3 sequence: CASRGTRSYNEQFF. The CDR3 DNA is TGTGCAAGTCGCGGGACTAGGTCCTACAATGAGCAGTTCTTC.

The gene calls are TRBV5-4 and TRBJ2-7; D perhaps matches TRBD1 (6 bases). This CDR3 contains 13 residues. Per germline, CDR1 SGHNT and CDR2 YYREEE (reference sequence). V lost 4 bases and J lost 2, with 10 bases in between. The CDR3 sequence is CASSPDRTYEQYF. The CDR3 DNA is TGTGCCAGCAGCCCTGACAGGACCTACGAGCAGTACTTC.

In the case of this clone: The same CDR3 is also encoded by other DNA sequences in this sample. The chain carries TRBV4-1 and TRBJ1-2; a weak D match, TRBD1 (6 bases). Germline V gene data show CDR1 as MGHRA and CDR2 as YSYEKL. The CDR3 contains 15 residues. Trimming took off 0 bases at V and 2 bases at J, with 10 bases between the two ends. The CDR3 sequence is CASSQDGGTNYGYTF. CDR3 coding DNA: TGCGCCAGCAGCCAAGATGGGGGCACGAACTATGGCTACACCTTC.

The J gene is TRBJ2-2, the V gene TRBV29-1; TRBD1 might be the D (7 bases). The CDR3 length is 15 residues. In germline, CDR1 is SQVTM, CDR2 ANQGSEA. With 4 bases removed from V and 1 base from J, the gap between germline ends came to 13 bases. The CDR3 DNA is TGCAGCGTTGGAGGGGGGACAGAGAACACCGGGGAGCTGTTTTTT. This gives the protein CSVGGGTENTGELFF.

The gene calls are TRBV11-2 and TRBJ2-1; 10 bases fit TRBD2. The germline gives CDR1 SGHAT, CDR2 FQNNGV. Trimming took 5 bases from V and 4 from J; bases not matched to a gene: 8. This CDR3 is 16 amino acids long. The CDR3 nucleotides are TGTGCCAGCAGCCCATTACTAGCGGGGATATACAATGAGCAGTTCTTC. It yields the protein CASSPLLAGIYNEQFF.

The CDR3 loop reads CASSLGQGGAGELFF. The CDR3 coding sequence is TGTGCCAGCAGTTTGGGACAGGGAGGGGCCGGGGAGCTGTTTTTT. V gene TRBV28 combines with J gene TRBJ2-2; TRBD1 matches at 9 bases. The CDR3 length is 15 residues. Losses at the gene ends were 3 bases for V and 6 bases for J; bases not matched to a gene: 5. Germline lookup yields CDR1 MDHEN and CDR2 SYDVKM.

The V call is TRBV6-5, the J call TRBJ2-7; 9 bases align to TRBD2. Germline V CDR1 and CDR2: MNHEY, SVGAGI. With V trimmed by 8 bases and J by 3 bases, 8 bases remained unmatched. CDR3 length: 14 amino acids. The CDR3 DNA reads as TGTGCCAGCGGTCTTATAGCGGGAGACTACGAGCAGTACTTC. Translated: CASGLIAGDYEQYF.

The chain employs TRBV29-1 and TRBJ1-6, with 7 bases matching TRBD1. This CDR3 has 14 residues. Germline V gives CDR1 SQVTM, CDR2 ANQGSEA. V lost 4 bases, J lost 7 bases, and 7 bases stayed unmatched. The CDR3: CSVAADRVNSPLHF. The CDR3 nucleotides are TGCAGCGTTGCCGCTGACAGGGTGAATTCACCCCTCCACTTT.

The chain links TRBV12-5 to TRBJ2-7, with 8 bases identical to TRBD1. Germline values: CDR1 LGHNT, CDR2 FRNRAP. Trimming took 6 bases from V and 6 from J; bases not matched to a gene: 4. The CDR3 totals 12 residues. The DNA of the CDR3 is TGTGCTAGTGGCAGACAGGGGCGCGAGCAGTACTTC. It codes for CASGRQGREQYF.

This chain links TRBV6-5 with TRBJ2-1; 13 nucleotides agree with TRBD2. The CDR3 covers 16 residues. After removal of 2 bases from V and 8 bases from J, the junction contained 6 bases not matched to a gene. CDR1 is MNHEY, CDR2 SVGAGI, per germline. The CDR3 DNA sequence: TGTGCCAGCAGTTACGAAGGACTAGCGGGAGATTATGAGCAGTTCTTC. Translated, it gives CASSYEGLAGDYEQFF.

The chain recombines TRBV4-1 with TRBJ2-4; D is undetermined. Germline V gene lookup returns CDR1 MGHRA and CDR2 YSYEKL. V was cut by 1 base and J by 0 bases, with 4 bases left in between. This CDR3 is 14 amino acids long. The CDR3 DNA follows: TGCGCCAGCAGCCAAGTAATAGCCAAAAACATTCAGTACTTC. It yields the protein CASSQVIAKNIQYF.

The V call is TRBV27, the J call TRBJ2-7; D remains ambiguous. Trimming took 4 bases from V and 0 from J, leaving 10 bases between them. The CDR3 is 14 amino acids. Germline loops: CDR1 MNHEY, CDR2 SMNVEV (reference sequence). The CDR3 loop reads CASSSSDLSYEQYF. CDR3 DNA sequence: TGTGCCAGCAGTTCCTCCGACCTCTCCTACGAGCAGTACTTC.

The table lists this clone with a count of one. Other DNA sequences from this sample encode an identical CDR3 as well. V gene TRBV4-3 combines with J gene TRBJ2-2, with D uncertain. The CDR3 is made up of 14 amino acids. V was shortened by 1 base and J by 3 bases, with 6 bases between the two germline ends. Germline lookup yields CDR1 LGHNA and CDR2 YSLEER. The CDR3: CASSQGGYTGELFF. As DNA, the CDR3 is TGCGCCAGCAGCCAAGGGGGATACACCGGGGAGCTGTTTTTT.